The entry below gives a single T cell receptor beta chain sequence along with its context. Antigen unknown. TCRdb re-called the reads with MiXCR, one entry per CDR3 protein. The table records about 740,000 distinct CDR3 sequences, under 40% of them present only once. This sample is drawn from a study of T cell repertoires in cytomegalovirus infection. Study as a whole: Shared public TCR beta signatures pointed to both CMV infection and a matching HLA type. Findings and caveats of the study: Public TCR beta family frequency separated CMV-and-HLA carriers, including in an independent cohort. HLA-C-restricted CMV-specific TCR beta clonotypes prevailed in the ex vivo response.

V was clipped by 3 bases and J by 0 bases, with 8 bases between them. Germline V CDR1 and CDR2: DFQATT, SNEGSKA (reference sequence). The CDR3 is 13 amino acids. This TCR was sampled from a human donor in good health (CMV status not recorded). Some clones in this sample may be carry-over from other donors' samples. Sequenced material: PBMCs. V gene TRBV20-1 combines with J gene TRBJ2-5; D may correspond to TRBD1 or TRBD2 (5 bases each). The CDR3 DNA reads TGCAGTGCTAGCGGGGCCGACCAAGAGACCCAGTACTTC. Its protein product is CSASGADQETQYF.